This T cell receptor beta chain derives from a study of blood T cell repertoires in COVID-19. The V gene's germline CDR1 is MGHRA and CDR2 YSYEKL. V dropped 4 bases and J dropped 4; count of bases not matched to a gene: 7. The CDR3 has 17 residues. This clone has just one count. Authors' methods: Researchers report that nucleated cell counts were estimated from reference gene primer amplification. TCRdb's copy holds only in-frame clones and misses some; the assay was immunoSEQ multiplex PCR. V and J calls and clone size come straight from that table; D and trimming were deduced from the DNA. The sample includes some 48,000 clones, approximately 85% seen only once; the top ten take under 15%.

Sequencing was performed on peripheral blood. The chain couples TRBV4-1 to TRBJ2-3, with 14 bases that match TRBD2. The receptor was isolated from a human donor in a cohort sampled during active COVID-19. CDR3 nucleotides: TGCGCCAGCAGCCCGGGGACTAGCGGGAGTAGGGCAGATACGCAGTATTTT. This codes for CASSPGTSGSRADTQYF.